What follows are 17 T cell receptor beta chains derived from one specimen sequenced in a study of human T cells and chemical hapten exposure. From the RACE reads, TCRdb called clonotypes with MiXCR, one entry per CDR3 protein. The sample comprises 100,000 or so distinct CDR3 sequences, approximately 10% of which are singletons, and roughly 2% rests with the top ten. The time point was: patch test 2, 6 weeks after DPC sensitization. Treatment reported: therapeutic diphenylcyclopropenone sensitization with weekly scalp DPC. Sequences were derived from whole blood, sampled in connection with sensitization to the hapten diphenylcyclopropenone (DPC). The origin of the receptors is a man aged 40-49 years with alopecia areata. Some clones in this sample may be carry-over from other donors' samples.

CDR3 amino acids: CSASPGGTDTQYF. The CDR3 region has the DNA TGCAGTGCCAGCCCCGGCGGGACAGATACGCAGTATTTT. The rearrangement joins TRBV20-1 to TRBJ2-3; a weak D match, TRBD2 (5 bases). Trimming removed 6 bases at V and 3 bases at J, with 13 bases between. This CDR3 is 13 amino acids long. Germline assignment: CDR1 DFQATT and CDR2 SNEGSKA (reference sequence).

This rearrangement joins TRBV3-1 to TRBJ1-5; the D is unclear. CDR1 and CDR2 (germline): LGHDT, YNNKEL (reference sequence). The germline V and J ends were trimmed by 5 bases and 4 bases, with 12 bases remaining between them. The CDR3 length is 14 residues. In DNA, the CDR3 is TGTGCCAGCAGCTCAAGTACGGATAATCAGCCCCAGCATTTT. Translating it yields CASSSSTDNQPQHF. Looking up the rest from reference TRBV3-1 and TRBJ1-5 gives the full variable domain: DTAVSQTPKYLVTQMGNDKSIKCEQNLGHDTMYWYKQDSKKFLKIMFSYNNKELIINETVPNRFSPKSPDKAHLNLHINSLELGDSAVYFCASSSSTDNQPQHFGDGTRLSIL.

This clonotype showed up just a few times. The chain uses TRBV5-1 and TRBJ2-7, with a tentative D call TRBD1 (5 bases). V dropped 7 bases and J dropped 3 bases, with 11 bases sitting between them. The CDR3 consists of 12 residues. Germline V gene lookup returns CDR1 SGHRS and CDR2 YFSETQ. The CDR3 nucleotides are TGCGCCAGCCATGACAGTGACTACGAGCAGTACTTC. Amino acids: CASHDSDYEQYF.

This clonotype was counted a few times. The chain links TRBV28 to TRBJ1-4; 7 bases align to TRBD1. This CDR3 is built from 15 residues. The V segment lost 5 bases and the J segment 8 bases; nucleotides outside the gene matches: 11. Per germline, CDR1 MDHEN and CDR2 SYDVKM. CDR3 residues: CASSTRDSLKEKLFF. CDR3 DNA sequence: TGTGCCAGCAGTACACGGGACAGCCTTAAAGAAAAACTGTTTTTT.

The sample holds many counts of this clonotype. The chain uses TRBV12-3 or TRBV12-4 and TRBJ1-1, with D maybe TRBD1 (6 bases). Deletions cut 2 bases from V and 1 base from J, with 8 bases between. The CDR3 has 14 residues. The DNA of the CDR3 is TGTGCCAGCAGTTTAACGGGACAGAACACTGAAGCTTTCTTT. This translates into CASSLTGQNTEAFF.

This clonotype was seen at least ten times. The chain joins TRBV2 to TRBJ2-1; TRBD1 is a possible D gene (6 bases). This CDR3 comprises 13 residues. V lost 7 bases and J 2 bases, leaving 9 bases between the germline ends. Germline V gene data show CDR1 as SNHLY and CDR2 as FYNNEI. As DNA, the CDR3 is TGTGCCAGCACCGAGGGGGCCTACAATGAGCAGTTCTTC. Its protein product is CASTEGAYNEQFF.

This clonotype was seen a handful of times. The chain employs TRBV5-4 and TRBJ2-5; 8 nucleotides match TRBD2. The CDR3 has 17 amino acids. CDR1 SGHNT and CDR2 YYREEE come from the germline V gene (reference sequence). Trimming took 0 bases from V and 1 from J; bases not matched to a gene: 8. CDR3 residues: CASSLGWSSGSQETQYF. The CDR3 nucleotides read TGTGCCAGCAGCTTGGGGTGGTCTAGCGGGTCCCAAGAGACCCAGTACTTC.

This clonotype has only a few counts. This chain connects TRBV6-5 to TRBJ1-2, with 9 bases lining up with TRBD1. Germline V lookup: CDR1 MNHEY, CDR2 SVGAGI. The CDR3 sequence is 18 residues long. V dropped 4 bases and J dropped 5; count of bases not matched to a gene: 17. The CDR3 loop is CASSSPRRTGQGVYGYTF. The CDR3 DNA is TGTGCCAGCAGTTCTCCGCGTAGAACGGGACAGGGCGTTTATGGCTACACCTTC.

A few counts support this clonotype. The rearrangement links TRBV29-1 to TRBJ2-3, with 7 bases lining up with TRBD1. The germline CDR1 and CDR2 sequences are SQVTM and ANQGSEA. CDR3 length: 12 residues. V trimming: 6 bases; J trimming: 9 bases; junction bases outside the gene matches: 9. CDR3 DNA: TGCAGCGTCCGGGACAGCGAAAGGACGCAGTATTTT. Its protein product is CSVRDSERTQYF.

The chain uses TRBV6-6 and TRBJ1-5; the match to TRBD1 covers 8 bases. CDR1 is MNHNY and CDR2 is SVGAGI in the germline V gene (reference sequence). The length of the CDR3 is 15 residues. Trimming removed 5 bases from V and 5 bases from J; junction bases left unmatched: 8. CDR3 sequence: CASSPRHRGDQPQHF. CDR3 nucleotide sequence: TGTGCCAGCAGTCCCAGGCACAGGGGGGATCAGCCCCAGCATTTT.

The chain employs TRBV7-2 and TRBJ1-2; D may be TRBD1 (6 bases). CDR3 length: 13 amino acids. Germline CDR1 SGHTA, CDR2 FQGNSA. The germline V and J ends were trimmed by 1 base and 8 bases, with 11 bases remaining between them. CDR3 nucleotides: TGTGCCAGCAGCTTAGGGGGGACATTCGGCTACACCTTC. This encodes CASSLGGTFGYTF.

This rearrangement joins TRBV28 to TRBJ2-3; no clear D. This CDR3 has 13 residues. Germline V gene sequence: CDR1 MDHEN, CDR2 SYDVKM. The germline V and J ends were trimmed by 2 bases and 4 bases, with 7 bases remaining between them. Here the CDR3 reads CASSLRSPDTQYF. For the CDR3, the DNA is TGTGCCAGCAGTTTAAGGTCCCCAGATACGCAGTATTTT.

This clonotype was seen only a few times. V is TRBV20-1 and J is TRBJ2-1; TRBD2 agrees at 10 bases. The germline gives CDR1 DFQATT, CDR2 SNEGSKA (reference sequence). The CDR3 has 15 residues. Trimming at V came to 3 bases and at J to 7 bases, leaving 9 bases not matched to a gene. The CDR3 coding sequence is TGCAGTGCTAGCATCGCTAGCGGGAGTCCTAATGAGCAGTTCTTC. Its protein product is CSASIASGSPNEQFF.

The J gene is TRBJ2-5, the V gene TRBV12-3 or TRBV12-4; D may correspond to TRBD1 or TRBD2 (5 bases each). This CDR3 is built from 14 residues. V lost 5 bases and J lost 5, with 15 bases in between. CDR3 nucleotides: TGTGCCAGCAGTCCCGCCGTCGGGACGGAGACCCAGTACTTC. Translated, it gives CASSPAVGTETQYF.

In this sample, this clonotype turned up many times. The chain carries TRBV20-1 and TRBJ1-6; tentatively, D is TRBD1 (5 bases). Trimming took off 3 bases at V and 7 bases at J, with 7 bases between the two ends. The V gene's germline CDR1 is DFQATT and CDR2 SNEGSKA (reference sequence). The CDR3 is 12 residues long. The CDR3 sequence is CSARRQNSPLHF. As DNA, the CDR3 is TGCAGTGCTAGGAGACAGAATTCACCCCTCCACTTT.

The DNA for the CDR3 is TGTGCCAGCAGTTACTCGCGTACTAGCGGGAGCTACGAGCAGTACTTC. This codes for CASSYSRTSGSYEQYF. The chain couples TRBV6-2 or TRBV6-3 to TRBJ2-7; 11 positions match TRBD2. This CDR3 is built from 16 residues. Unmatched junction bases numbered 4, after V lost 0 bases and J lost 3 bases. Germline V gene data show CDR1 as MNHEY and CDR2 as SVGEGT.

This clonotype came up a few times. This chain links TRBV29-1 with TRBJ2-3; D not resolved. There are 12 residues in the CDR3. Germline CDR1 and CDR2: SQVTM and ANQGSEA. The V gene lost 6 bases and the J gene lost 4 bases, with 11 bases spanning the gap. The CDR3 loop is CSVVLVADTQYF. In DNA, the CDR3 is TGCAGCGTCGTATTGGTCGCAGATACGCAGTATTTT.